This T cell receptor beta chain was retrieved from a study of OX40 agonist ivuxolimab in advanced cancers. Patients with a history of autoimmune disease or on systemic immunosuppression were excluded. This CDR3 comprises 13 residues. The V gene's germline CDR1 is SGHAT and CDR2 FQDESV (reference sequence). Trimming removed 6 bases at V and 5 bases at J, with 14 bases between. TCRdb's table, derived via immunoSEQ multiplex PCR, lists solely in-frame clones and lacks some. The sample has under 40,000 clones, about 87% seen once; the top ten hold 30% to 35%. This TCR was recovered from an adult with an advanced solid tumor such as melanoma, head and neck, liver or kidney cancer. Material: CD4+ or CD8+ T cells sorted from blood, obtained in a trial of the OX40 agonist ivuxolimab. This chain joins TRBV11-1 and TRBJ2-7; D gene ambiguous. CDR3 loop: CASSTGLYDEQYF. CDR3 nucleotide sequence: TGTGCCAGCAGTACTGGGTTGTACGACGAGCAGTACTTC.